This TCR beta chain derives from a study of T cell repertoires and HLA-DP antigens. Study findings and constraints: Sorted CD137+ cells had clonality about 0.39 against both alloantigens, versus around 0.039 pre-culture. Clones undetected before culture averaged about 40% against one allele and about 50% against the other.

Untouched CD4+ T cells were bead-isolated from PBMC at approximately 98% purity. From germline, CDR1 is MNHEY and CDR2 SVGAGI. This CDR3 region has 15 residues. Germline trimming cut 5 bases from V and 4 bases from J; bases unmatched to any gene: 8. Of note for this clone: Antigen unknown.

Pre-culture CD4+ samples were sequenced deeply, targeting some 220,000 T cell genomes. The assay was immunoSEQ multiplex PCR, and TCRdb's table has in-frame clones only and misses some. The sample includes almost 90,000 clones, around nine tenths of them seen just once. The chain recombines TRBV6-5 with TRBJ2-7; 10 bases fit TRBD2. The sequencing input was CD4+ T cells from PBMCs. This TCR derives from a man between 50 and 59 years old in good health and CMV-seronegative. CDR3 region: CASSPLLAGVYEQYF. As DNA, the CDR3 is TGTGCCAGCAGTCCCTTGCTAGCGGGAGTATACGAGCAGTACTTC.